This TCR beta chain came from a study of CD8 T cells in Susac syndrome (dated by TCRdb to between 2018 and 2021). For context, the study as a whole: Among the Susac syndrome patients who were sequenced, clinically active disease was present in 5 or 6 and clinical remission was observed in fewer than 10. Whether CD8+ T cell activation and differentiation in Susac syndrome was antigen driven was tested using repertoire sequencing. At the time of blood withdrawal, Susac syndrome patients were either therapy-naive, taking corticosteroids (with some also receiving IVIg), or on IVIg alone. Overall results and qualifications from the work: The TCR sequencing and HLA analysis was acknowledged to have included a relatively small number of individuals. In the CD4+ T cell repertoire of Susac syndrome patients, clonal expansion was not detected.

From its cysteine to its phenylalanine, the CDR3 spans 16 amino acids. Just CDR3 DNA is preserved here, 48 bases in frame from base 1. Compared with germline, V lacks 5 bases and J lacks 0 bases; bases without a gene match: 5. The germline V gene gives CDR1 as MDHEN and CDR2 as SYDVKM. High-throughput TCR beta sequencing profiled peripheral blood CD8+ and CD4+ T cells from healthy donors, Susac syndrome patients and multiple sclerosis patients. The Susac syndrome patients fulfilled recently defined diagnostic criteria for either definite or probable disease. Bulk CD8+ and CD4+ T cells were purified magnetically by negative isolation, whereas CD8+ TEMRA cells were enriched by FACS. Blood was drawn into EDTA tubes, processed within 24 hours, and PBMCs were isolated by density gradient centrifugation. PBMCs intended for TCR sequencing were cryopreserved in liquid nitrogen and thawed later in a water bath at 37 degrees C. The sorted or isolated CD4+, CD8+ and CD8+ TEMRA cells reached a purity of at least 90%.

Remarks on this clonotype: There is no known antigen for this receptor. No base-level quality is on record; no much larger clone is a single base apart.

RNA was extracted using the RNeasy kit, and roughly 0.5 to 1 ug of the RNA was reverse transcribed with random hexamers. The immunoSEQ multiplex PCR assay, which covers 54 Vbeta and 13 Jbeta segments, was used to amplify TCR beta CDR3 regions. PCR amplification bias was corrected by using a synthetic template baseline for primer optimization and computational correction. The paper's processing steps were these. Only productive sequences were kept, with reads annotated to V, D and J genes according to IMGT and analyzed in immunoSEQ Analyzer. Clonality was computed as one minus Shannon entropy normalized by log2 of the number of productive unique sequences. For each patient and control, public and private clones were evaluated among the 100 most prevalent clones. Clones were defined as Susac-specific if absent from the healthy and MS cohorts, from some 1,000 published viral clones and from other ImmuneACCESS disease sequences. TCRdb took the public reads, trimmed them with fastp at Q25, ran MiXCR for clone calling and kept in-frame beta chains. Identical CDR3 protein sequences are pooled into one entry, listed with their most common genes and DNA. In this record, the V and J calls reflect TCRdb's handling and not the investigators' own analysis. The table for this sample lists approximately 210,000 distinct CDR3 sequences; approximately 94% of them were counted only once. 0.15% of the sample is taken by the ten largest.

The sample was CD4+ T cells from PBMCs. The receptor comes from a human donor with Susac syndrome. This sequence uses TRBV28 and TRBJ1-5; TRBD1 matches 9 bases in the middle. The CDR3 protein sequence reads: CASSRDRAYSNQPQHF. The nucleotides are TGTGCCAGCAGTCGGGACAGGGCTTATAGCAATCAGCCCCAGCATTTT. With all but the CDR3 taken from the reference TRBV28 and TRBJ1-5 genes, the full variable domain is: DVKVTQSSRYLVKRTGEKVFLECVQDMDHENMFWYRQDPGLGLRLIYFSYDVKMKEKGDIPEGYSVSREKKERFSLILESASTNQTSMYLCASSRDRAYSNQPQHFGDGTRLSIL.